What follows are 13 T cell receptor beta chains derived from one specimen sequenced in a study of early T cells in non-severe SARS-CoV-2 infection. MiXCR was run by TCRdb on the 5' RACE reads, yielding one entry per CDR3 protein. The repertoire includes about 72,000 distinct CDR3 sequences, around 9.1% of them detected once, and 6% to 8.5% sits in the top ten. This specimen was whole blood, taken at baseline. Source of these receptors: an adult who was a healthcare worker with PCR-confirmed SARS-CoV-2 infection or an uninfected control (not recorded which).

The CDR3, as DNA: TGTGCCAGCTCACCGGGACAGTCCAACACTGAAGCTTTCTTT. This translates into CASSPGQSNTEAFF. The chain employs TRBV18 and TRBJ1-1; 7 bases match TRBD1. Germline assignment: CDR1 KGHSH and CDR2 LQKENI. The J segment lost 2 bases and the V segment lost 3 bases, leaving 3 bases of the junction unmatched. The CDR3 is 14 residues long. The entire variable domain, with the rest obtained from reference TRBV18 and TRBJ1-1, is as follows: NAGVMQNPRHLVRRRGQEARLRCSPMKGHSHVYWYRQLPEEGLKFMVYLQKENIIDESGMPKERFSAEFPKEGPSILRIQQVVRGDSAAYFCASSPGQSNTEAFFGQGTRLTVV.

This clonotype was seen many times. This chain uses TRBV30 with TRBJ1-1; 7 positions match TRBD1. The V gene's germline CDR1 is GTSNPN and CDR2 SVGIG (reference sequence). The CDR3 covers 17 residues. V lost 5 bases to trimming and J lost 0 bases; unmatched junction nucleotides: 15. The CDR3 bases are TGTGCCTGGGGGGGACAGATGAACGGACAGATGAACACTGAAGCTTTCTTT. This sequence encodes CAWGGQMNGQMNTEAFF.

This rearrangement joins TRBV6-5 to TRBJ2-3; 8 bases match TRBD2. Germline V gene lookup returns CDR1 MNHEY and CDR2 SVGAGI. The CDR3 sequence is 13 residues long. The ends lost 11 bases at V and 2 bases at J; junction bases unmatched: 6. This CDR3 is CASGGANTDTQYF. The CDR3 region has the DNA TGTGCCTCCGGGGGGGCCAACACAGATACGCAGTATTTT.

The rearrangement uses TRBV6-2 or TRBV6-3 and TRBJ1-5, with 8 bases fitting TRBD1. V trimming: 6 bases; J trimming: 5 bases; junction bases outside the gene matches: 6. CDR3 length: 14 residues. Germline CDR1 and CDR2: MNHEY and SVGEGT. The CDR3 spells CASSRGPWDQPQHF. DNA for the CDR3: TGTGCCAGCAGCAGGGGGCCTTGGGATCAGCCCCAGCATTTT.

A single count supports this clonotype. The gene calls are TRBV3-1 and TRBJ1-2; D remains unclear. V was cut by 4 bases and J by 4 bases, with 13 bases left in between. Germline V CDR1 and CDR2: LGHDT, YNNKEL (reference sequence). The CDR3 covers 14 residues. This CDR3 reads CASSPEMGIYGYTF. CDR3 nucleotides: TGTGCCAGCAGCCCAGAAATGGGGATCTATGGCTACACCTTC.

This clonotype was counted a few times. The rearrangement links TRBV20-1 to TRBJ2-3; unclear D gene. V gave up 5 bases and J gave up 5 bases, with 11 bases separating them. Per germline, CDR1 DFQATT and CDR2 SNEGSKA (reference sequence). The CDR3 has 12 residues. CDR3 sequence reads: CSAGNRRDTQYF. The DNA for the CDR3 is TGCAGTGCTGGGAACCGGCGAGATACGCAGTATTTT.

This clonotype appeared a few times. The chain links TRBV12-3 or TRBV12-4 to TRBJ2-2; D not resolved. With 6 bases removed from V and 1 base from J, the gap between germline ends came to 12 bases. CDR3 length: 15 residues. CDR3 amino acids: CASRTPPGNTGELFF. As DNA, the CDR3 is TGTGCCAGCAGAACCCCACCAGGGAACACCGGGGAGCTGTTTTTT.

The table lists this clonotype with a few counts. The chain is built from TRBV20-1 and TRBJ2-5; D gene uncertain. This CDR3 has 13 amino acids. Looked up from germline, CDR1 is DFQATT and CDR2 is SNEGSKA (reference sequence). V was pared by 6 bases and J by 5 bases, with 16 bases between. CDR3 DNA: TGCAGTGCCGTACCACGGGCGTACGAGACCCAGTACTTC. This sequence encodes CSAVPRAYETQYF.

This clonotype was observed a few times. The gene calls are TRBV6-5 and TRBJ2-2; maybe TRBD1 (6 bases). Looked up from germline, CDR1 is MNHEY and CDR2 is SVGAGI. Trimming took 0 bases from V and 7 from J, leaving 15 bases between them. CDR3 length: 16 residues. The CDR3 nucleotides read TGTGCCAGCAGTTACTCGGCCACAGGGTCGGTCGGGGAGCTGTTTTTT. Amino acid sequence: CASSYSATGSVGELFF.

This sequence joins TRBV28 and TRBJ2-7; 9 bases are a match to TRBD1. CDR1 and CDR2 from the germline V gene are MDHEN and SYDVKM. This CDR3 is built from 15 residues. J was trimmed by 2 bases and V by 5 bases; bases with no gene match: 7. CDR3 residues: CASSPGTGLTYEQYF. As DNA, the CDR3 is TGTGCCAGCAGTCCCGGGACAGGGCTTACCTACGAGCAGTACTTC. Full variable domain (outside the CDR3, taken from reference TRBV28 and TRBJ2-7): DVKVTQSSRYLVKRTGEKVFLECVQDMDHENMFWYRQDPGLGLRLIYFSYDVKMKEKGDIPEGYSVSREKKERFSLILESASTNQTSMYLCASSPGTGLTYEQYFGPGTRLTVT.

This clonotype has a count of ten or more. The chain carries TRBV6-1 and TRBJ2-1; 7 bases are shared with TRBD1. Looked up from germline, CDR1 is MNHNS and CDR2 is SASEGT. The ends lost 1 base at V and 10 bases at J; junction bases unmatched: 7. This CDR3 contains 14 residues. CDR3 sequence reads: CASSEDRSGGEQFF. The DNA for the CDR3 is TGTGCCAGCAGTGAAGATAGGTCAGGGGGAGAGCAGTTCTTC.

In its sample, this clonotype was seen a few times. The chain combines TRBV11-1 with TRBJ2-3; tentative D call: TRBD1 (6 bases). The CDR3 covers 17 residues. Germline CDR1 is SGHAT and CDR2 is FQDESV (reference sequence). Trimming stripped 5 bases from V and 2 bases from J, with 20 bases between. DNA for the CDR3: TGTGCCAGCAGCCGACCCTATTTGACAGGCGCCACAGATACGCAGTATTTT. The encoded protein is CASSRPYLTGATDTQYF. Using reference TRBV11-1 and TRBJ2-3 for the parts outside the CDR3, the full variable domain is EAEVAQSPRYKITEKSQAVAFWCDPISGHATLYWYRQILGQGPELLVQFQDESVVDDSQLPKDRFSAERLKGVDSTLKIQPAELGDSAMYLCASSRPYLTGATDTQYFGPGTRLTVL.

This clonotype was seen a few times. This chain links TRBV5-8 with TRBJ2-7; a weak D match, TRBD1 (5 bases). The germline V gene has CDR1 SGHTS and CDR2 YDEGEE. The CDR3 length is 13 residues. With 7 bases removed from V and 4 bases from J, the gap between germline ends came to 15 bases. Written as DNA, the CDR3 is TGTGCCAGCGCCTTGCAGGGATCATACGAGCAGTACTTC. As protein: CASALQGSYEQYF.